The 10 T cell receptor beta chains below all came from one sample that was sequenced in a study of regulatory T cells in long-lasting Graves disease. According to the study, TCR beta libraries were built with iRepertoire HTBI primers and CDR3-region Arm-PCR. TCRdb independently ran MiXCR on the multiplex PCR reads; one entry per CDR3 protein. The data show a few hundred thousand distinct CDR3 sequences, 12% seen once. The time point is: newly diagnosed GD, antithyroid drugs for less than 3 months. RNA isolated from PBMCs was used to make the TCR library. Separately, the same data were catalogued under a study of T cells in Graves' hyperthyroidism and ophthalmopathy.

The sequenced sample was peripheral blood mononuclear cells (PBMCs), obtained at new diagnosis, from a patient treated with antithyroid drugs. All receptors come from a woman between 18 and 29 years old with Graves disease.

There are a few counts of this clonotype. The genes are TRBV7-2 and TRBJ2-2; perhaps TRBD1 as D (8 bases). From germline, CDR1 is SGHTA and CDR2 FQGNSA. Between the trimmed V and J ends, which lost 4 bases and 5 bases, there was a span of 17 bases. The CDR3 is 16 amino acids. CDR3 nucleotides: TGTGCCAGCAGCTCATACAGGGGGGGTGATACCGGGGAGCTGTTTTTT. This gives the protein CASSSYRGGDTGELFF.

This clonotype was observed at least ten times. The chain is built from TRBV27 and TRBJ1-1, with 7 bases aligning to TRBD1. After removal of 5 bases from V and 1 base from J, the junction contained 7 bases not matched to a gene. The CDR3 contains 15 residues. Germline assignment: CDR1 MNHEY and CDR2 SMNVEV (reference sequence). The CDR3 spells CASSPIDRENTEAFF. CDR3 bases: TGTGCCAGCAGTCCAATTGACAGGGAGAACACTGAAGCTTTCTTT.

This clonotype was seen ten or more times. The chain carries TRBV19 and TRBJ1-1, with D hard to call. The CDR3 length is 13 residues. V lost 4 bases and J 0 bases, leaving 6 bases between the germline ends. Germline lookup yields CDR1 LNHDA and CDR2 SQIVND (reference sequence). CDR3 protein: CASSTKLNTEAFF. The CDR3 coding sequence is TGTGCCAGTAGTACCAAACTGAACACTGAAGCTTTCTTT.

Ten or more counts support this clonotype. This chain links TRBV6-2 or TRBV6-3 with TRBJ2-1; 7 positions agree with TRBD2. Germline V CDR1 and CDR2: MNHEY, SVGEGT. The junction had 9 bases not matched to a gene; V was cut back by 8 bases and J by 8 bases. The CDR3 has 13 amino acids. Here the CDR3 reads CASDPGGSDEQFF. Written as DNA, the CDR3 is TGTGCCAGCGACCCGGGAGGCAGCGATGAGCAGTTCTTC.

This clonotype was seen a handful of times. The chain links TRBV2 to TRBJ2-2; 14 bases agree with TRBD2. In germline, CDR1 is SNHLY, CDR2 FYNNEI. V lost 1 base to trimming and J lost 2 bases; unmatched junction nucleotides: 3. The CDR3 extends over 18 amino acids. The CDR3 loop is CASSEEGLAGANTGELFF. The DNA for the CDR3 is TGTGCCAGCAGTGAAGAGGGACTAGCGGGGGCCAACACCGGGGAGCTGTTTTTT.

Many counts were recorded for this clonotype. The V call is TRBV6-1, the J call TRBJ2-2, with no clear D. V was shortened by 5 bases and J by 0 bases, with 10 bases between the two germline ends. The CDR3 runs 15 residues. The germline V gene encodes CDR1 MNHNS and CDR2 SASEGT. CDR3 residues: CASSLHFSNTGELFF. CDR3 DNA: TGTGCCAGCAGTCTGCACTTTTCGAACACCGGGGAGCTGTTTTTT.

In its sample, this clonotype was seen many times. The chain uses TRBV28 and TRBJ2-1; D might be TRBD2 (6 bases). The CDR3 is 14 amino acids. Between the trimmed V and J ends, which lost 9 bases and 7 bases, there was a span of 19 bases. Germline V gene sequence: CDR1 MDHEN, CDR2 SYDVKM. CDR3 DNA: TGTGCCAGTGACGCCGACTTGGCGGGGAATGAGCAGTTCTTC. It translates to CASDADLAGNEQFF.

This clonotype was picked up many times. The chain couples TRBV14 to TRBJ1-1, with 12 nucleotides matching TRBD1. Germline CDR1 SGHDN, CDR2 FVKESK. V lost 1 base and J lost 5; bases outside the gene matches: 8. This CDR3 contains 17 residues. The CDR3 sequence: CASSQVRDRGRRTEAFF. CDR3 DNA sequence: TGTGCCAGCAGCCAAGTTCGGGACAGGGGGCGAAGGACTGAAGCTTTCTTT.

This clonotype showed up just a few times. This chain connects TRBV29-1 to TRBJ2-5; TRBD2 agrees at 7 bases. The CDR3 has 14 residues. Germline CDR1 and CDR2: SQVTM and ANQGSEA. The V and J ends lost 4 bases and 4 bases, in that order; junction bases with no gene match: 9. DNA of the CDR3: TGCAGCGTTGCCGGGACTACCTACCTAGAGACCCAGTACTTC. Amino acid sequence: CSVAGTTYLETQYF.

The sample holds a few counts of this clonotype. This chain links TRBV29-1 with TRBJ2-7, with 9 bases fitting TRBD1. This CDR3 has 13 amino acids. J gave up 7 bases and V 4 bases, and 8 bases lay outside the gene matches. Per the germline V gene, CDR1 is SQVTM and CDR2 is ANQGSEA. CDR3 sequence: CSVVDGDRGEQYF. CDR3 DNA sequence: TGCAGCGTTGTTGACGGAGACAGGGGGGAGCAGTACTTC.